These 3 T cell receptor beta chains came from one sample sequenced in a study of blood T cell repertoires in COVID-19. Measured with immunoSEQ multiplex PCR; TCRdb has only the in-frame clones, and not every one. The sample shows around 110,000 clones, about nine tenths of them seen only once. The material sequenced was peripheral blood. The source of these receptors is a woman in her twenties or thirties with acute or convalescent COVID-19.

The chain has TRBV12-5 and TRBJ1-2, with 7 bases aligning to TRBD1. The CDR3 runs 15 residues. CDR1 LGHNT and CDR2 FRNRAP come from the germline V gene. Unmatched junction bases numbered 9, after V lost 6 bases and J lost 2 bases. CDR3 loop: CASGPDRDSNYGYTF. CDR3 nucleotide sequence: TGTGCTAGTGGCCCGGACCGGGACAGCAACTATGGCTACACCTTC. Using reference TRBV12-5 and TRBJ1-2 for the parts outside the CDR3, the full variable domain is DARVTQTPRHKVTEMGQEVTMRCQPILGHNTVFWYRQTMMQGLELLAYFRNRAPLDDSGMPKDRFSAEMPDATLATLKIQPSEPRDSAVYFCASGPDRDSNYGYTFGSGTRLTVV.

The V and J genes are TRBV10-1 and TRBJ1-4; 9 nucleotides agree with TRBD1. The CDR3 is made up of 19 amino acids. Germline CDR1 is WNHNN and CDR2 is SYGVQD (reference sequence). The V and J ends lost 8 bases and 4 bases, in that order; junction bases with no gene match: 20. The CDR3 nucleotides read TGCGCCAGCCCTCGAATAGGGCGGACAGGGGTTTGTTATAATGAAAAACTGTTTTTT. It is translated as CASPRIGRTGVCYNEKLFF.

V is TRBV4-3 and J is TRBJ1-3, with TRBD1 matching 8 bases. V shed 1 base, J shed 2 bases, and the junction held 13 bases outside the gene matches. The length of the CDR3 is 19 residues. CDR1 LGHNA and CDR2 YSLEER come from the germline V gene. The CDR3 DNA reads TGCGCCAGCAGCCAAGGGCCTCGTACCGGACAGGGACCTGGAAACACCATATATTTT. Its protein product is CASSQGPRTGQGPGNTIYF.